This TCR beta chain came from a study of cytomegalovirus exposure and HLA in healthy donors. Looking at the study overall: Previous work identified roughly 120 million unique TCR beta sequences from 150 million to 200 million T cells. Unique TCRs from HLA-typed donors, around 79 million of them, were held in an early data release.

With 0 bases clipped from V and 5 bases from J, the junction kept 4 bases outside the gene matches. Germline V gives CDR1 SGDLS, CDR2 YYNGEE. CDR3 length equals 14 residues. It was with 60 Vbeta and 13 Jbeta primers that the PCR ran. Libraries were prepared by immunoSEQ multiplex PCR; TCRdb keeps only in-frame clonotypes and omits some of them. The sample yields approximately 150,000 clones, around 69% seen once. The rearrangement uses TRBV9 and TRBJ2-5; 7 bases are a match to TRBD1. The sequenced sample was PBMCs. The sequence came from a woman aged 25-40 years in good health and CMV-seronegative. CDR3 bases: TGTGCCAGCAGCGTAGTAGGGGGCGGGGAGACCCAGTACTTC. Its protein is CASSVVGGGETQYF.